This entry describes one TCR beta chain. The sample belongs to a study of OX40 agonist ivuxolimab in advanced cancers. Germline V gives CDR1 MNHEY, CDR2 SVGAGI. V was pared by 2 bases and J by 4 bases, with 8 bases between. This CDR3 is built from 13 residues. Here immunoSEQ multiplex PCR was the method, and the copy in TCRdb shows in-frame clones only, minus some. The sample has around 49,000 clones; approximately 84% are singletons. The chain employs TRBV6-5 and TRBJ1-2, with D possibly TRBD1 on 5 matching bases. The TCR comes from an adult with an advanced solid tumor such as melanoma, head and neck, liver or kidney cancer. The sequencing used CD4+ or CD8+ T cells sorted from blood, collected in a trial of the OX40 agonist ivuxolimab. The CDR3 here is CASSYGAFYGYTF. The CDR3, as DNA: TGTGCCAGCAGTTACGGGGCCTTCTATGGCTACACCTTC.